This T cell receptor beta chain was obtained from a study of cytomegalovirus exposure and HLA in healthy donors. Germline CDR1 is MNHNS and CDR2 is SASEGT. The CDR3 contains 16 residues. Trimming stripped 3 bases from V and 0 bases from J, with 9 bases between. The PCR employed 60 Vbeta primers together with 13 Jbeta primers. Sequenced by immunoSEQ multiplex PCR; TCRdb stores in-frame clones only, minus some. Among some 140,000 clones listed, about 75% were seen once. About this clone itself: The antigen remains unidentified.

Findings of the study overall: Per a prior analysis, the majority of TCR beta V segments were productive roughly 87% or roughly 30% of the time. Accounts indicate the classifier identified cytomegalovirus status with strong specificity and sensitivity. Later genetic work tied a missense DCLRE1C variant to beta-chain V and J trimming.

The chain couples TRBV6-1 to TRBJ1-6; possibly TRBD1 for D (5 bases). The source of this sequence is a woman aged 40 to 55 in good health and CMV-seronegative. Sequenced material: PBMCs. CDR3 in DNA: TGTGCCAGCAGTGACCGGCAGGGCTCCTATAATTCACCCCTCCACTTT. Residues: CASSDRQGSYNSPLHF.